This T cell receptor (beta chain) was observed in a study of blood T cell repertoires in COVID-19. Study-level background: From the United States, Italy and Spain came samples of acute and convalescent COVID-19.

Original analysis: Amplification of reference gene primers was used by the study to estimate nucleated cell counts. Using immunoSEQ multiplex PCR, the repertoire was profiled, and TCRdb retains in-frame clones only, with some absent. The V and J calls and clone size are taken from that table; D and trimming were inferred from the DNA. The sample carries about 240,000 clones, about 83% recorded once. V shed 4 bases, J shed 6 bases, and the junction held 10 bases outside the gene matches. CDR3 length equals 16 residues. CDR1 and CDR2 (germline): SGHRS, YFSETQ. This receptor was identified in a human donor in a cohort sampled during active COVID-19. The chain recombines TRBV5-1 with TRBJ2-3; the match to TRBD1 covers 11 bases. Sequencing was carried out using peripheral blood. The DNA for the CDR3 is TGCGCCAGCAGCGTAGGGACAGGGGGAGGACTGGATACGCAGTATTTT. Translated: CASSVGTGGGLDTQYF.